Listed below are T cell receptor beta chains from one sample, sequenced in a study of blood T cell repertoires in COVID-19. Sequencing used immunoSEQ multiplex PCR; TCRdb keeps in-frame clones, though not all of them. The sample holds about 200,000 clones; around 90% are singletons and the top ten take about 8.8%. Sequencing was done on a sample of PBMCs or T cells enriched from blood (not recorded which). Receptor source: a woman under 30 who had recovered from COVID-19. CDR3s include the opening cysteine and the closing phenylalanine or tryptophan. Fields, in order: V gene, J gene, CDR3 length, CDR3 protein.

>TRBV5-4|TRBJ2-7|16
CASSLAQGLGLYEQYF
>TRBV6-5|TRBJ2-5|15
CASREGQGIQETQYF
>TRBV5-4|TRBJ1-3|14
CASSLASSGNTIYF
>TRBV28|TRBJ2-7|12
CASSSGVARQYF
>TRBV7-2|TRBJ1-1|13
CASSLARVTEAFF
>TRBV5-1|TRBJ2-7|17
CASSFLSGQMLWAEQYF
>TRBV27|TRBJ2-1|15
CASRTDRSLYNEQFF
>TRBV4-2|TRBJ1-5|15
CASSQEDPLAGPQHF
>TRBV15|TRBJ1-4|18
CATSRVPPRGLSNEKLFF
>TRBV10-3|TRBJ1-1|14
CAISGGGANTEAFF
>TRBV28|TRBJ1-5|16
CASSFAAGTGDQPQHF
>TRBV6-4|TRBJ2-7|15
CASSDSGGPSYEQYF
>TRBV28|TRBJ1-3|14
CASRGGALGNTIYF